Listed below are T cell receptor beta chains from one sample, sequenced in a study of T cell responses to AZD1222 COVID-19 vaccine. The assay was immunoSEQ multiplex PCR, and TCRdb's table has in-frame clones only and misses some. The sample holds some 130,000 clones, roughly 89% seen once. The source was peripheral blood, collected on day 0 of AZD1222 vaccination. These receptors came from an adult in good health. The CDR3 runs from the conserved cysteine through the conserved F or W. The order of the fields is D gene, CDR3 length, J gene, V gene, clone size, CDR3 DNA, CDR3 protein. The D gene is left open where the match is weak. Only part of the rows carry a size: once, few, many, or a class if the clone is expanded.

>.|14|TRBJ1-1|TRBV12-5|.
TGTGCTAGTGGTTTGGTCGGACTGTCGGGTGAAGCTTTCTTT
CASGLVGLSGEAFF
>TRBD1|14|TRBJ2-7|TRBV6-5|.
TGTGCCAGCAGCCGAGAGGGGGCCTCGGGCGAGCAGTACTTC
CASSREGASGEQYF
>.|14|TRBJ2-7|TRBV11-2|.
TGTGCCAGCAGCTTATCGGTTTTTTCCTACGAGCAGTACTTC
CASSLSVFSYEQYF
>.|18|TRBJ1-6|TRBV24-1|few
TGTGCCACCCATACTGACAGAGCACCCCTCGAGGGTAATTCACCCCTCCACTTT
CATHTDRAPLEGNSPLHF
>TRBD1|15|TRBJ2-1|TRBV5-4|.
TGTGCCAGCAGCTACATAGGACAGGGGTCCGATGAGCAGTTCTTC
CASSYIGQGSDEQFF
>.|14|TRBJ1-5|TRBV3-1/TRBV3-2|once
TGTGCCAGCAGCCAAGGCGGGGAAATCCAGCCCCAGCATTTT
CASSQGGEIQPQHF
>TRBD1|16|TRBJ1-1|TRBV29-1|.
TGCAGCGTTGACGGACACACAGGGGTAGGGGGGACTGAAGCTTTCTTT
CSVDGHTGVGGTEAFF
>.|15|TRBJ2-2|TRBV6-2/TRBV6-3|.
TGTGCCAGCACCCCGTCCCGGACGAGTACCGGGGAGCTGTTTTTT
CASTPSRTSTGELFF
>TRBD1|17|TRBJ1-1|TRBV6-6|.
TGTGCCAGCAGTCCGAAGACAGGGGTGCTTAGGAACACTGAAGCTTTCTTT
CASSPKTGVLRNTEAFF
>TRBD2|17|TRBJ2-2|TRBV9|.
TGTGCCAGCAGCGTAGATGGAGCGGGGGGGCCATCAGGGGAGCTGTTTTTT
CASSVDGAGGPSGELFF
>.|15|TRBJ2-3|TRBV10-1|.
TGCGCCAGCCGACACCCGACCCACTCCACAGATACGCAGTATTTT
CASRHPTHSTDTQYF
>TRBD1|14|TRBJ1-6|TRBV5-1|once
TGCGCCAGCAGCCAAGGGACAGCTAATTCACCCCTCCACTTT
CASSQGTANSPLHF
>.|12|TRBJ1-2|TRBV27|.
TGTGCCAGCAGTCCCCTAGGCTATGGCTACACCTTC
CASSPLGYGYTF
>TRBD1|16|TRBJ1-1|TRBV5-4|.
TGTGCCAGCAGCTTGACCCAGGGGGCTCAAGGCACTGAAGCTTTCTTT
CASSLTQGAQGTEAFF
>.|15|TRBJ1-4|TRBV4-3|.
TGCGCCAGCAGCCAAGATCAAGGGTATCGGGAAAAACTGTTTTTT
CASSQDQGYREKLFF
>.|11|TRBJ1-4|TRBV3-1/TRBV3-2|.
TGTGCCAGCAGGCTGAATGAAAAACTGTTTTTT
CASRLNEKLFF
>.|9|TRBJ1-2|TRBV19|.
TGTGCCAGTAGTGAAGGGAATACCTTC
CASSEGNTF
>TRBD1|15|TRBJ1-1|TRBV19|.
TGTGCCAGTAGGCGGACAGGGTTAGGAAACACTGAAGCTTTCTTT
CASRRTGLGNTEAFF
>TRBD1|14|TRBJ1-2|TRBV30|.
TGTGCCTGGAGAACAGGGGGCGAAGACTATGGCTACACCTTC
CAWRTGGEDYGYTF
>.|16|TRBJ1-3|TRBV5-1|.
TGCGCCAGCAGCCTTCAACAGGGATCGGCTGGAAACACCATATATTTT
CASSLQQGSAGNTIYF
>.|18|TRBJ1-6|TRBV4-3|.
TGCGCCAGCAGCCAAGTGGAGCCAGAAACCTTTTATAATTCACCCCTCCACTTT
CASSQVEPETFYNSPLHF
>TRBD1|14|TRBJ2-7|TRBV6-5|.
TGTGCCAGCAGGAAGACAGGGGGGGATTACGAGCAGTACTTC
CASRKTGGDYEQYF
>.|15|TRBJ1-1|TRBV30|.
TGTGCCTCCACAGGGATCCTCCCTGGTTTCACTGAAGCTTTCTTT
CASTGILPGFTEAFF
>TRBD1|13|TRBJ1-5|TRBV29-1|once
TGCAGCGTTCAACAGGGGGCGGGTCAGCCCCAGCATTTT
CSVQQGAGQPQHF
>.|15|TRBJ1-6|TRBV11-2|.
TGTGCCAGCAGTCGAAACAGAGGCTATAATTCACCCCTCCACTTT
CASSRNRGYNSPLHF
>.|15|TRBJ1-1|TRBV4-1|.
TGCGCCAGCAGCCAAGAGGCAGGGATGAACACTGAAGCTTTCTTT
CASSQEAGMNTEAFF
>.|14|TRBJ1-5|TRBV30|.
TGTGCCTGGAGTAACGGGGGCCGCAATCAGCCCCAGCATTTT
CAWSNGGRNQPQHF